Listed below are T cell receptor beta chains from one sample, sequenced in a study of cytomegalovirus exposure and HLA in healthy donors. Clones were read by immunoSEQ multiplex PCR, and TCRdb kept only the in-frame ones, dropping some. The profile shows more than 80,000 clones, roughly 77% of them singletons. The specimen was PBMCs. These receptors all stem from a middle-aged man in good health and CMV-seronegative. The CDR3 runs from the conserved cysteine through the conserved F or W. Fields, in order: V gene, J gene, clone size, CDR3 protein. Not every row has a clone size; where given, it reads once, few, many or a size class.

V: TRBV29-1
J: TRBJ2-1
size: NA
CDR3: CSATGRGNEQFF

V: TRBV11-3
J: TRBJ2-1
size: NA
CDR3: CASSLLQDNEQFF

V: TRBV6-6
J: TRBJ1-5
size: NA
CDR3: CASSSTPAGENQPQHF

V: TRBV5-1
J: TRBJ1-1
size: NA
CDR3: CASSIRQGEGTEAFF

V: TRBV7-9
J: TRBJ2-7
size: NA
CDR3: CASSLNDRGLEQYF

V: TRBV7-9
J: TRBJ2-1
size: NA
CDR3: CASSLTGGGNNEQFF

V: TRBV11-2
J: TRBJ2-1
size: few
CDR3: CASSLNSAGGYEQFF

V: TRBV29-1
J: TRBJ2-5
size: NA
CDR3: CSGGNGGDAETQYF

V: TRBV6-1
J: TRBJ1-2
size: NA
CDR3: CASREFSGNENYGYTF

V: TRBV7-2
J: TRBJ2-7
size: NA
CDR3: CASSLGLAIYEQYF

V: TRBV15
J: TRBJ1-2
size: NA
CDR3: CATSSGGDYGYTF

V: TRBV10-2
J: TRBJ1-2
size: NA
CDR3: CASMGSPVRGYTF

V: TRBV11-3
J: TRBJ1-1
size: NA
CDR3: CASSPGGGQNTEAFF

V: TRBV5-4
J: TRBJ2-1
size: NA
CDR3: CASSFRAYNEQFF

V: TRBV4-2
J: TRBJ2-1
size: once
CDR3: CASSQMTSASYNEQFF

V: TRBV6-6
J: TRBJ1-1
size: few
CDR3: CASSPMNTEAFF

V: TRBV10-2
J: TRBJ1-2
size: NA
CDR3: CATWGQDSVFPNYGYTF

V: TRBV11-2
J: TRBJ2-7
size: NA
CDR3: CASSLETPPGYEQYF

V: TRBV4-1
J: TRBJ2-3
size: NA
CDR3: CASSQATSGADTQYF

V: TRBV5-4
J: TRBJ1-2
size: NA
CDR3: CASSRGGQGSWNYGYTF

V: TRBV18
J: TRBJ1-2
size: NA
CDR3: CASSPPEGNYGYTF

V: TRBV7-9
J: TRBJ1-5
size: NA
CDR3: CASSLGRDNQPQHF

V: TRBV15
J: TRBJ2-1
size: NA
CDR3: CATSRGLAGTEQFF

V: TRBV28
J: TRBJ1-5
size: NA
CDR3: CASSPWDRALEPQHF

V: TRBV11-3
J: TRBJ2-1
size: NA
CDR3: CASSLDSGGSYNEQFF

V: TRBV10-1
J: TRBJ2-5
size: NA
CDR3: CASSASGQETQYF

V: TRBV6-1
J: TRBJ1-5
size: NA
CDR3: CASSWDRSNQPQHF

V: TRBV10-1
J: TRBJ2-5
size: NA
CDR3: CASSETVQETQYF

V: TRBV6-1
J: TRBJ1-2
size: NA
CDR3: CASSGLVSSTGVEYGYTF

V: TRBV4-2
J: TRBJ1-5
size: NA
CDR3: CASSQGEQSNQPQHF

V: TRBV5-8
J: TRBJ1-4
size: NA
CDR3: CASSLLGEKLFF

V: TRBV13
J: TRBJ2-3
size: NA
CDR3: CASSLRTSELITDTQYF

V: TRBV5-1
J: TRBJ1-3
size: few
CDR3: CASSLEGRGTSGNTIYF

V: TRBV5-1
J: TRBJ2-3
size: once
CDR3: CASSLSTGASTDTQYF